This T cell receptor (beta chain) was captured in a study of blood T cells in healthy people across ages. A sample-barcoded 5' primer and a J-beta primer mix were used in a second PCR of roughly 7 to 11 cycles. One entry per CDR3 protein results from TCRdb running MiXCR on the 5' RACE reads. The sample consists of hundreds of thousands of distinct CDR3 sequences, about 21% of them appearing once. This clonotype has a handful of counts. Germline lookup yields CDR1 SGDLS and CDR2 YYNGEE. This CDR3 has 12 residues. V lost 0 bases and J 3 bases, leaving 2 bases between the germline ends. This receptor was obtained from a man aged 65 to 79 in good health. The V call is TRBV9, the J call TRBJ2-3, with D unresolved. Sequencing input: blood. The CDR3 DNA reads as TGTGCCAGCAGCGTAGATACAGATACGCAGTATTTT. It encodes CASSVDTDTQYF.